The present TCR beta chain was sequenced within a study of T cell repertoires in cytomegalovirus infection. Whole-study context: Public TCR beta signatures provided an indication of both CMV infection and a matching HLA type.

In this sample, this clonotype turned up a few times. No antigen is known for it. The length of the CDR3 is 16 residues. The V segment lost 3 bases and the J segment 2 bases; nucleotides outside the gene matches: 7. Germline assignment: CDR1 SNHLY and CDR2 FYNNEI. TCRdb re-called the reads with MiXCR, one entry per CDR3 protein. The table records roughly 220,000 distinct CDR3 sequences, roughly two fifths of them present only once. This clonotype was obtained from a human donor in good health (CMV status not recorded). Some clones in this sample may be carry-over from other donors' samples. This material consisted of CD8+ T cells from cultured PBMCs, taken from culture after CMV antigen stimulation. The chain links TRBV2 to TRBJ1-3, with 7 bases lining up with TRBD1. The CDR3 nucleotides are TGTGCCAGCAGTGAGTCAGGGACAGATACTGGAAACACCATATATTTT. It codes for CASSESGTDTGNTIYF.